The rows below give T cell receptor beta chains drawn from one sample of a study of monozygotic twins with inflammatory bowel disease. From the 5' RACE reads, TCRdb lists one entry per CDR3 protein and no DNA. The sample totals over 130,000 distinct CDR3 sequences. Sequences were obtained from blood. These receptors were collected from a human donor with ulcerative colitis or Crohn's disease, or a healthy co-twin of an affected twin (not recorded which). Each CDR3 is given with its conserved first and last residue. Fields, in order: CDR3 length, J gene, V gene, CDR3 protein.

15,TRBJ2-1,TRBV29-1,CSVSLLAGGPYEQFF
13,TRBJ2-3,TRBV12-3/TRBV12-4,CASMNRPQDTQYF
15,TRBJ1-2,TRBV19,CASSRSGQGNYGYTF
16,TRBJ1-1,TRBV7-6,CASVMGTMIMNTEAFF
16,TRBJ2-6,TRBV7-3,CASSLTAPSGANVLTF
17,TRBJ2-3,TRBV4-3,CASSQDQAGASTDTQYF
17,TRBJ2-5,TRBV2,CASSETGASLIQETQYF
15,TRBJ2-3,TRBV18,CASSPNGGSTDTQYF
14,TRBJ1-2,TRBV5-4,CASSPGDSPYGYTF
15,TRBJ1-2,TRBV5-1,CASSSGTGISYGYTF
15,TRBJ1-5,TRBV7-8,CASSLGTASNQPQHF
18,TRBJ2-3,TRBV6-5,CASSYTPGSGGVTDTQYF
16,TRBJ1-2,TRBV5-1,CASSLVRDSLNYGYTF
14,TRBJ2-3,TRBV5-1,CASSLSAGGDTQYF
13,TRBJ1-2,TRBV20-1,CSARTETNYGYTF
14,TRBJ2-7,TRBV21-1,CASSKEQDSYEQYF
16,TRBJ1-5,TRBV4-1,CASSPTGQTSNQPQHF
15,TRBJ1-3,TRBV6-1,CASSRQSSSGNTIYF
13,TRBJ2-7,TRBV7-9,CASSLGAFPEQYF
11,TRBJ2-7,TRBV18,CASWGVGEQYF
16,TRBJ1-5,TRBV18,CASSAVQLHSNQPQHF
15,TRBJ2-6,TRBV5-5,CASSLGGGGANVLTF
16,TRBJ2-7,TRBV4-3,CASSPRDRGSLYEQYF
15,TRBJ1-1,TRBV12-3/TRBV12-4,CASSTGGAGNTEAFF
16,TRBJ2-1,TRBV5-8,CASSLNIATGYNEQFF
15,TRBJ2-7,TRBV7-2,CASSLADRAFYEQYF
15,TRBJ1-2,TRBV7-9,CASSPSAGMDYGYTF
15,TRBJ1-6,TRBV7-6,CASSFRTGLNSPLHF
17,TRBJ2-2,TRBV14,CASSQLRTGDNTGELFF
17,TRBJ2-3,TRBV4-1,CASSQTPGTGEFGTQYF
14,TRBJ2-5,TRBV7-2,CASRPRRSGETQYF
15,TRBJ1-4,TRBV7-2,CASREQGSETEKLFF
21,TRBJ2-1,TRBV6-2/TRBV6-3,CASSYPRPTTTRLAFYNEQFF
14,TRBJ1-1,TRBV4-1,CAAASLHMNTEAFF
13,TRBJ2-3,TRBV5-1,CASSFGRDRTQYF
12,TRBJ1-5,TRBV28,CASRGGNQPQHF
16,TRBJ2-5,TRBV4-2,CASSPTGTGAGETQYF
15,TRBJ1-6,TRBV7-2,CASSLVRVGNSPLHF
15,TRBJ2-2,TRBV7-2,CASSLNGRNTGELFF
16,TRBJ2-3,TRBV5-1,CASSLAMGQGTDTQYF